Sequencing of this T cell receptor beta chain was carried out in a study of T cells in localized non-small cell lung cancer (dated by TCRdb to 2018 to 2021). Study-wide context: T cell repertoires of approximately 250 early-stage NSCLC patients were analyzed, with tumors being compared against uninvolved tumor-adjacent lungs. The cohort was made up of around 220 treatment-naive NSCLC patients whose localized lung tumors had been resected. Of the NSCLC patients, about 130 were male and approximately 100 were female, and the mean age was approximately 66 years.

At diagnosis, tumor, uninvolved tumor-adjacent lung and peripheral blood were collected and then preserved as a mix of FFPE and fresh-frozen material. For TCR repertoire profiling, blood samples were analyzed in the form of peripheral blood mononuclear cells. Findings and caveats that apply to the study as a whole: Higher blood T cell density associated with longer overall survival, while higher adjacent-lung clonality associated with shorter survival. Uninvolved tumor-adjacent lung showed the highest T cell clonality, higher than tumor, which suggests more focused antigenic responses in the adjacent lung. Because of the exploratory design, TCR variables were selected using unadjusted p-values without false-discovery rate correction. Of the top 100 tumor clones, a median of roughly 53 were detected in paired uninvolved adjacent lung; under 35 were also among that lung's top 100. Because multi-region tumor sequencing was not performed, intratumor heterogeneity could not be ruled out.

The immunoSEQ Assay was used to sequence TCR beta CDR3 regions from DNA. Per the source publication's procedure: To compute T cell density, TCR beta template counts were normalized to usable DNA, which was estimated by amplifying housekeeping genes. Richness was estimated with the preseqR package, extrapolating to 400,000 templates for PBMC samples and 120,000 templates for tissue samples. Clonality was defined as one minus Pielou's evenness. Tissue-enriched TCRs were identified by differential abundance testing using productive amino-acid clonotypes, minimum total count 5 and alpha 0.1. The Jaccard Index and the Morisita Overlap Index were used to measure repertoire overlap between compartments. TCR beta CDR3s were clustered by GLIPH together with public tetramer-defined viral CDR3s, and at least three viral sequences plus V-gene enrichment were required for viral motifs. As stored in TCRdb, this immuneACCESS dataset retains in-frame rearrangements with V and J assigned. A fraction of the clones does not appear; measured against another copy, unresolved V genes explain less than half of the discrepancy, and the remainder lacks a known reason. The V and J calls and clone size were taken over from that table, and D and trimming were inferred from the DNA. The sample table records over 25,000 clones; around 92% of these occur just once. The ten largest clones add up to over 2% of the sample.

A word on this clone: Its antigen is currently not known. Per-base qualities were not stored, and no clone one base away is much larger.

Sequencing used peripheral blood, obtained before any cancer treatment. The TCR was taken from a female donor aged 60 or older with stage I lung adenocarcinoma.

At the DNA level, the sequence is TGTGCCAGCAGCCTCCCAGGAGGAGCGACCGGGGAGCTGTTTTTT. This sequence encodes CASSLPGGATGELFF. Here the chain combines TRBV9 and TRBJ2-2; D gene: possibly TRBD2, on 5 matching bases. V is pared back by 4 bases and J by 5 bases, with 15 bases lying between the germline termini. The germline V gene yields SGDLS for CDR1 and YYNGEE for CDR2. Taken from cysteine to phenylalanine, the CDR3 has 15 residues. The DNA shown is the 45-base CDR3, in frame from base 1.